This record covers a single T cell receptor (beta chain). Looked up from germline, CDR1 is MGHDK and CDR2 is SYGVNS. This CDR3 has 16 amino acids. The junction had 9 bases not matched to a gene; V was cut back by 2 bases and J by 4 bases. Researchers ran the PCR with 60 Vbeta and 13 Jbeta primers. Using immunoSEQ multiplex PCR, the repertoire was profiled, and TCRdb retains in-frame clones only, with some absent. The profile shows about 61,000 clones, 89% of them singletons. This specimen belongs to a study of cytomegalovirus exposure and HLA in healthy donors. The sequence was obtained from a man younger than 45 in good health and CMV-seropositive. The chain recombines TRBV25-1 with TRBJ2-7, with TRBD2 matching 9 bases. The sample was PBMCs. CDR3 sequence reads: CASSEGREGPVYEQYF. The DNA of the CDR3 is TGTGCCAGCAGTGAAGGGCGGGAGGGCCCGGTTTACGAGCAGTACTTC.